This TCR beta chain was profiled in a study of CD8 T cells in ankylosing spondylitis. Study outcomes and limitations: Seemingly characteristic of ankylosing spondylitis blood was a TCR beta motif consisting of 7 or 8 highly homologous variants. Clones tied to disease were said to be significantly enriched in matched ankylosing spondylitis synovial fluid.

With molecular barcodes, quantitative 5'-RACE was used to make the TCR beta libraries. TCRdb passed the 5' RACE reads through MiXCR, listing each CDR3 protein once. The sample records around 540,000 distinct CDR3 sequences, approximately 12% being singletons. Comment on this clonotype: Its target is not known.

The CDR3 is 16 residues long. Trimming took off 5 bases at V and 0 bases at J, with 16 bases between the two ends. Germline CDR1 and CDR2: SEHNR and FQNEAQ (reference sequence). The chain carries TRBV7-9 and TRBJ1-1; the D gene is possibly TRBD1 (5 bases). The sequence derives from a male donor with ankylosing spondylitis. The sequenced sample was blood, either unsorted or a sorted T cell fraction (not recorded which). CDR3 protein: CASSRESGRVNTEAFF. The CDR3 DNA reads as TGTGCCAGCAGCCGAGAGTCAGGGCGGGTGAACACTGAAGCTTTCTTT.